The source of this T cell receptor (beta chain) is a study of blood T cell repertoires in COVID-19. The overall study: In each case, the material was cDNA or gDNA derived from T cells, B-cell-depleted T cells, or PBMCs.

Trimming at V came to 5 bases and at J to 3 bases, leaving 6 bases not matched to a gene. There are 14 residues in the CDR3. Germline V lookup: CDR1 SEHNR, CDR2 FQNEAQ (reference sequence). Authors' processing steps: The assay estimated nucleated cells by amplifying reference gene primers. Sequenced by immunoSEQ multiplex PCR; TCRdb stores in-frame clones only, minus some. V and J calls and clone size are as listed in that table; D and trimming were resolved from the DNA. The table lists about 160,000 clones, more than 70% of them singletons. Adults between about 18 and 95 years of age took part from 24 US areas.

This sequence originates from a woman between 50 and 59 years old in a cohort exposed to, infected with or recovered from COVID-19 (not recorded which). The chain is built from TRBV7-9 and TRBJ1-1; 7 bases match TRBD1. Sequences were obtained from PBMCs or T cells enriched from blood (not recorded which). This CDR3 reads CASSARTGYTEAFF. The CDR3, as DNA: TGTGCCAGCAGCGCCCGGACAGGTTACACTGAAGCTTTCTTT.